The 30 T cell receptor beta chains given below trace back to one sample, sequenced in a study of blood T cells in healthy people across ages. A second PCR of about 7 to 12 cycles used a sample-barcoded 5' primer and a J-beta primer mix. TCRdb ran MiXCR on the 5' RACE reads and lists one entry per CDR3 protein. The sample holds hundreds of thousands of distinct CDR3 sequences; about 56% are singletons and the top ten take around 25%. Material: blood. These receptors were taken from a man aged 35 to 55 in good health.

This clonotype was picked up one time. The chain links TRBV3-1 to TRBJ2-3; D is possibly TRBD1 (5 bases). Trimming shortened V by 4 bases and J by 2 bases, and 16 bases separated the two germline ends. CDR3 length: 16 residues. Looked up from germline, CDR1 is LGHDT and CDR2 is YNNKEL (reference sequence). CDR3 in amino acids: CASSPPTATYTDTQYF. CDR3 coding DNA: TGTGCCAGCAGCCCCCCGACAGCAACTTACACAGATACGCAGTATTTT.

This clonotype has a handful of counts. This chain links TRBV20-1 with TRBJ1-2; TRBD1 might be the D (5 bases). This CDR3 is 12 amino acids long. V shed 6 bases and J shed 8 bases, with 16 bases lying between them. The germline V gene encodes CDR1 DFQATT and CDR2 SNEGSKA (reference sequence). The CDR3 DNA reads as TGCAGTGCCGCGCGGTTAAGGGACGGCTACACCTTC. Its protein product is CSAARLRDGYTF.

V is TRBV2 and J is TRBJ2-7; unclear D gene. This CDR3 has 13 residues. Germline CDR1 SNHLY, CDR2 FYNNEI. Deletions cut 4 bases from V and 0 bases from J, with 7 bases between. The CDR3 nucleotides are TGTGCCAGCAGTGTCTCAGTCTCCTACGAGCAGTACTTC. Translated: CASSVSVSYEQYF.

This chain joins TRBV4-1 and TRBJ2-4, with D unresolved. V gave up 0 bases and J gave up 5 bases, with 17 bases separating them. CDR1 MGHRA and CDR2 YSYEKL come from the germline V gene. The CDR3 runs 17 residues. CDR3: CASSQDRTSTKENIQYF. The CDR3 DNA reads TGCGCCAGCAGCCAAGATCGGACCTCCACGAAGGAAAACATTCAGTACTTC.

J is TRBJ2-5 and V is TRBV11-1, with TRBD2 matching 10 bases. Germline CDR1 is SGHAT and CDR2 is FQDESV (reference sequence). This CDR3 contains 16 residues. V was pared by 5 bases and J by 13 bases, with 19 bases of the junction left unmatched. The CDR3 coding sequence is TGTGCCAGCAGCGCCTCGATTTTGGCTAGCGGGAGCCGACGGTACTTC. It encodes CASSASILASGSRRYF. The full variable domain, rest sourced from reference TRBV11-1 and TRBJ2-5, is EAEVAQSPRYKITEKSQAVAFWCDPISGHATLYWYRQILGQGPELLVQFQDESVVDDSQLPKDRFSAERLKGVDSTLKIQPAELGDSAMYLCASSASILASGSRRYFGPGTRLLVL.

This clonotype was detected a few times. The gene calls are TRBV11-2 and TRBJ1-2, with 10 nucleotides matching TRBD1. The germline V gene encodes CDR1 SGHAT and CDR2 FQNNGV. This CDR3 contains 14 residues. The V segment lost 5 bases and the J segment 3 bases; nucleotides outside the gene matches: 3. In DNA form, the CDR3 reads TGTGCCAGCAGCAAAGGGACAGGGGACTATGGCTACACCTTC. Translation: CASSKGTGDYGYTF.

V usage is TRBV7-2 and J usage is TRBJ2-1, with TRBD1 matching 8 bases. Trimming at V came to 5 bases and at J to 2 bases, leaving 8 bases not matched to a gene. This CDR3 is 16 amino acids long. Germline CDR1 and CDR2: SGHTA and FQGNSA. The CDR3 coding sequence is TGTGCCAGCAGCCCCTCTTGGACAGGGCCCTACAATGAGCAGTTCTTC. Its protein is CASSPSWTGPYNEQFF.

The chain joins TRBV12-3 or TRBV12-4 to TRBJ1-2, with TRBD1 identical over 9 bases. The CDR3 contains 14 residues. J was trimmed by 8 bases and V by 8 bases; bases with no gene match: 12. CDR3 amino acids: CASGTTGGWGGYTF. CDR3 DNA: TGTGCCAGCGGAACTACAGGGGGCTGGGGGGGCTACACCTTC.

CDR3 protein: CASSWRTGGTDTQYF. As DNA, the CDR3 is TGTGCCAGCAGTTGGCGGACGGGGGGCACAGATACGCAGTATTTT. The V call is TRBV27, the J call TRBJ2-3; the D gene is possibly TRBD2 (6 bases). CDR3 length equals 15 residues. The V gene lost 4 bases and the J gene lost 1 base, with 12 bases spanning the gap. The germline gives CDR1 MNHEY, CDR2 SMNVEV (reference sequence).

This clonotype was counted only a few times. This rearrangement joins TRBV29-1 to TRBJ2-1; 7 positions match TRBD1. With 5 bases clipped from V and 5 bases from J, the junction kept 9 bases outside the gene matches. Per germline, CDR1 SQVTM and CDR2 ANQGSEA. The CDR3 totals 14 residues. CDR3 sequence (DNA): TGCAGCGTTACCGACAGGGAAACTAACAATGAGCAGTTCTTC. This translates into CSVTDRETNNEQFF.

The CDR3 region is CASRRSGGNYNEQFF. The CDR3 nucleotides read TGTGCCAGCAGACGTAGCGGGGGGAACTACAATGAGCAGTTCTTC. J is TRBJ2-1 and V is TRBV6-2 or TRBV6-3; 10 nucleotides agree with TRBD2. The trim removed 6 bases at V and 3 bases at J, leaving 5 bases unmatched. The germline gives CDR1 MNHEY, CDR2 SVGEGT. The CDR3 is made up of 15 amino acids.

This clonotype was seen a handful of times. The CDR3 here is CASSLAAGTYYEQYF. The CDR3 DNA sequence: TGTGCCAGCAGCTTAGCTGCCGGGACATACTACGAGCAGTACTTC. The chain recombines TRBV7-8 with TRBJ2-7; D is possibly TRBD1 (6 bases). The CDR3 totals 15 residues. CDR1 SGHVS and CDR2 FQNEAQ come from the germline V gene. The ends were cut back, 0 bases at V and 3 bases at J, with 12 bases in the middle. Drawing the rest from reference TRBV7-8 and TRBJ2-7, the complete variable domain is GAGVSQSPRYKVAKRGQDVALRCDPISGHVSLFWYQQALGQGPEFLTYFQNEAQLDKSGLPSDRFFAERPEGSVSTLKIQRTQQEDSAVYLCASSLAAGTYYEQYFGPGTRLTVT.

V usage is TRBV29-1 and J usage is TRBJ1-2, with 9 bases lining up with TRBD1. This CDR3 comprises 13 residues. Germline lookup yields CDR1 SQVTM and CDR2 ANQGSEA. The trim removed 6 bases at V and 8 bases at J, leaving 10 bases unmatched. The CDR3 sequence is CSVGDREGSGYTF. The CDR3 DNA reads as TGCAGCGTGGGGGACAGGGAGGGGAGCGGCTACACCTTC.

This clonotype was observed a handful of times. The chain employs TRBV7-9 and TRBJ1-2; no firm D call. Germline V gene sequence: CDR1 SEHNR, CDR2 FQNEAQ (reference sequence). V shed 5 bases and J shed 4 bases, with 11 bases lying between them. The CDR3 has 13 residues. For the CDR3, the DNA is TGTGCCAGCAGCCCGATGGGCGGCTATGGCTACACCTTC. It specifies CASSPMGGYGYTF.

This clonotype was seen only a few times. J is TRBJ2-5 and V is TRBV9; a weak D match, TRBD2 (6 bases). The CDR3 runs 16 residues. Trimming took off 3 bases at V and 3 bases at J, with 18 bases between the two ends. Germline CDR1 is SGDLS and CDR2 is YYNGEE. The DNA for the CDR3 is TGTGCCAGCAGCGCGACAATCGGGGGTACCGAAGAGACCCAGTACTTC. This translates into CASSATIGGTEETQYF.

This chain connects TRBV5-5 to TRBJ2-7; possible D gene TRBD1, 6 bases. From germline, CDR1 is SGHKS and CDR2 YYEKEE (reference sequence). Trimming pared 3 bases from V and 0 bases from J, leaving 7 bases between. The length of the CDR3 is 13 residues. The CDR3 sequence: CASSWTVSYEQYF. Here the CDR3 DNA reads TGTGCCAGCAGCTGGACAGTCTCCTACGAGCAGTACTTC.

The V gene is TRBV9, the J gene TRBJ2-2; 13 nucleotides match TRBD2. The CDR3 is made up of 17 amino acids. J gave up 5 bases and V 3 bases, and 7 bases lay outside the gene matches. Per the germline V gene, CDR1 is SGDLS and CDR2 is YYNGEE. The CDR3 is CASSATSGGALTGELFF. The CDR3 bases are TGTGCCAGCAGCGCCACTAGCGGGGGGGCATTAACCGGGGAGCTGTTTTTT.

This clonotype came up once. This chain links TRBV6-2 or TRBV6-3 with TRBJ1-5; 9 bases align to TRBD1. After removal of 2 bases from V and 5 bases from J, the junction contained 16 bases not matched to a gene. Germline loops: CDR1 MNHEY, CDR2 SVGEGT. The CDR3 extends over 19 amino acids. CDR3 residues: CASSYPKTRPGQGHQPQHF. The CDR3 DNA reads as TGTGCCAGCAGTTACCCAAAAACAAGACCGGGACAGGGTCATCAGCCCCAGCATTTT.

The chain uses TRBV6-6 and TRBJ2-3, with unresolved D. V lost 2 bases and J 1 base, leaving 7 bases between the germline ends. The CDR3 sequence is 14 residues long. CDR1 and CDR2 (germline): MNHNY, SVGAGI (reference sequence). The DNA of the CDR3 is TGTGCCAGCAGTTACCCGTCTGGCACAGATACGCAGTATTTT. Protein sequence: CASSYPSGTDTQYF.

In its sample, this clonotype was seen a few times. This chain links TRBV20-1 with TRBJ2-7, with TRBD1 as a possible D gene (5 bases). CDR3 length: 12 amino acids. V was pared by 2 bases and J by 4 bases, with 9 bases between. CDR1 is DFQATT and CDR2 is SNEGSKA in the germline V gene (reference sequence). Here the CDR3 reads CSARRSGYEQYF. The CDR3 DNA follows: TGCAGTGCTAGAAGATCAGGGTACGAGCAGTACTTC.

The chain is built from TRBV20-1 and TRBJ2-7, with D maybe TRBD2 (6 bases). This CDR3 region has 14 residues. Germline CDR1 reads DFQATT; CDR2 reads SNEGSKA (reference sequence). V was shortened by 3 bases and J by 3 bases, with 15 bases between the two germline ends. The CDR3 coding sequence is TGCAGTGCTAGGAATTGGGAGGATCACTACGAGCAGTACTTC. Its protein product is CSARNWEDHYEQYF.

The V and J genes are TRBV28 and TRBJ2-4; D may be TRBD1 (6 bases). With 4 bases removed from V and 2 bases from J, the gap between germline ends came to 18 bases. The V gene's germline CDR1 is MDHEN and CDR2 SYDVKM. This CDR3 spans 17 amino acids. CDR3: CASSSLILQGTKNIQYF. CDR3 in DNA: TGTGCCAGCAGTTCCCTGATTCTTCAGGGGACCAAAAACATTCAGTACTTC.

This chain links TRBV12-3 or TRBV12-4 with TRBJ1-2, with a possible D match to TRBD1 (5 bases). The CDR3 length is 13 residues. V gave up 4 bases and J gave up 6 bases, with 12 bases separating them. For the CDR3, the DNA is TGTGCCAGCAGTTGGGGGGTTTTGGATGGCTACACCTTC. This codes for CASSWGVLDGYTF.

There are a few counts of this clonotype. This rearrangement joins TRBV7-9 to TRBJ1-1; 8 bases fit TRBD1. Germline V gene lookup returns CDR1 SEHNR and CDR2 FQNEAQ (reference sequence). The CDR3 sequence is 15 residues long. With V trimmed by 5 bases and J by 1 base, 6 bases remained unmatched. CDR3 nucleotides: TGTGCCAGCAGCCCCAGGGGGCGGGAGAACACTGAAGCTTTCTTT. Amino acids: CASSPRGRENTEAFF.

This clonotype has just a few counts. This chain uses TRBV20-1 with TRBJ2-1; tentative D call: TRBD1 (6 bases). Germline-derived CDR1 and CDR2 are DFQATT and SNEGSKA (reference sequence). V was cut by 4 bases and J by 12 bases, with 22 bases left in between. The CDR3 runs 14 residues. CDR3 sequence: CSANKQMDSEVQFF. CDR3 coding DNA: TGCAGTGCTAACAAACAAATGGACAGTGAAGTGCAGTTCTTC.

This clonotype was counted a few times. For the CDR3, the DNA is TGCGCCAGCAGCAGAACAGGGGAGGGTGAAGCTTTCTTT. Translating it yields CASSRTGEGEAFF. The J gene is TRBJ1-1, the V gene TRBV5-1; 7 bases are shared with TRBD1. V was pared by 4 bases and J by 7 bases, with 7 bases of the junction left unmatched. The CDR3 is made up of 13 amino acids. The V gene's germline CDR1 is SGHRS and CDR2 YFSETQ. The variable domain in full, with the rest retrieved from reference TRBV5-1 and TRBJ1-1, is KAGVTQTPRYLIKTRGQQVTLSCSPISGHRSVSWYQQTPGQGLQFLFEYFSETQRNKGNFPGRFSGRQFSNSRSEMNVSTLELGDSALYLCASSRTGEGEAFFGQGTRLTVV.

This chain joins TRBV4-1 and TRBJ2-7; 7 bases line up with TRBD1. The J call may be in error: the DNA end matches TRBJ2-1 better. The CDR3 runs to 16 residues. Germline values: CDR1 MGHRA, CDR2 YSYEKL. CDR3 region: CASSQGRTGDSAMQFF. The CDR3 DNA reads as TGCGCCAGCAGCCAAGGGAGAACAGGGGATAGCGCGATGCAGTTCTTC.

The CDR3 sequence is CASSGGGIETQYF. The CDR3 DNA reads as TGCGCCAGCAGCGGAGGGGGCATCGAGACCCAGTACTTC. The chain links TRBV5-1 to TRBJ2-5, with a tentative D call TRBD1 (7 bases). CDR3 length equals 13 residues. The ends were cut back, 4 bases at V and 5 bases at J, with 12 bases in the middle. Germline V gene lookup returns CDR1 SGHRS and CDR2 YFSETQ. Complete variable domain (other parts from reference TRBV5-1 and TRBJ2-5): KAGVTQTPRYLIKTRGQQVTLSCSPISGHRSVSWYQQTPGQGLQFLFEYFSETQRNKGNFPGRFSGRQFSNSRSEMNVSTLELGDSALYLCASSGGGIETQYFGPGTRLLVL.

This chain connects TRBV6-2 or TRBV6-3 to TRBJ2-7; the match to TRBD2 covers 11 bases. This CDR3 contains 14 residues. Germline CDR1 is MNHEY and CDR2 is SVGEGT. V lost 6 bases, J lost 5 bases, and 6 bases stayed unmatched. The chain's CDR3 is CASRLAGAINEQYF. CDR3 bases: TGTGCCAGCAGACTAGCGGGAGCTATAAACGAGCAGTACTTC.

This clonotype was recorded a few times. This chain connects TRBV7-3 to TRBJ2-3; 7 bases are a match to TRBD2. CDR1 and CDR2 from the germline V gene are SGHTA and FQGTGA. This CDR3 contains 13 residues. J lost 5 bases, V lost 5 bases, and 4 bases had no gene match. CDR3 sequence: CASSQPGGDTQYF. The DNA for the CDR3 is TGTGCCAGCAGCCAACCGGGGGGAGATACGCAGTATTTT. The full variable domain, its missing parts supplied by reference TRBV7-3 and TRBJ2-3, is GAGVSQTPSNKVTEKGKYVELRCDPISGHTALYWYRQSLGQGPEFLIYFQGTGAADDSGLPNDRFFAVRPEGSVSTLKIQRTERGDSAVYLCASSQPGGDTQYFGPGTRLTVL.